Sequencing of this T cell receptor (beta chain) was carried out in a study of regulatory T cells in long-lasting Graves disease. This CDR3 has 15 amino acids. Trimming removed 5 bases from V and 3 bases from J; junction bases left unmatched: 6. Germline V gene sequence: CDR1 ENHRY, CDR2 SYGVKD. CDR3 regions were amplified by Arm-PCR using iRepertoire HTBI primers to build TCR beta libraries. TCRdb re-analysed the multiplex PCR reads in MiXCR, keeping a single row per CDR3 protein. In the table there are about 400,000 distinct CDR3 sequences, around 15% of which are singletons. Regarding time point: newly diagnosed GD, antithyroid drugs for less than 3 months. RNA from PBMCs was the source of the TCR library. This clonotype was detected ten times or more.

This TCR came from a female donor with Graves disease. The chain couples TRBV10-3 to TRBJ2-7; the match to TRBD2 covers 11 bases. Here the sequenced sample was peripheral blood mononuclear cells (PBMCs), taken at new diagnosis, from a patient treated with antithyroid drugs. The CDR3 loop reads CAISPGLAGSYEQYF. The CDR3 nucleotides read TGTGCCATCAGTCCCGGACTAGCGGGTAGCTACGAGCAGTACTTC.